These T cell receptor beta chains were read from a single sample in a study of blood T cell repertoires in COVID-19. This table comes from immunoSEQ multiplex PCR, and its TCRdb copy is limited to in-frame clones, with some not included. This table holds about 300,000 clones, 88% found once. Specimen: peripheral blood. Every receptor here comes from a woman aged 25-40 years with COVID-19, enrolled during active disease. Both conserved end residues are part of each CDR3. D genes are given only for firm matches. Clone size is not always given. Where it is, it says once, few, many or a class for expanded clones.

j_gene	v_gene	d_gene	abundance	CDR3aa	CDR3nt
TRBJ2-3	TRBV11-2	TRBD2	-	CASSLGVSGGPTDTQYF	TGTGCCAGCAGCTTAGGTGTTAGCGGGGGGCCCACAGATACGCAGTATTTT
TRBJ2-2	TRBV19	TRBD1	-	CASSMWGTGYTGELFF	TGTGCCAGTAGTATGTGGGGGACAGGGTACACCGGGGAGCTGTTTTTT
TRBJ1-3	TRBV7-9	-	-	CASSSDSSGNTIYF	TGTGCCAGCAGCTCAGACAGCTCTGGAAACACCATATATTTT
TRBJ2-2	TRBV29-1	TRBD2	-	CSVVEAGLGYTGELFF	TGCAGCGTTGTGGAAGCTGGACTAGGGTATACCGGGGAGCTGTTTTTT
TRBJ2-3	TRBV7-2	-	-	CASSPSGHTDTQYF	TGTGCCAGCAGCCCTAGTGGCCACACAGATACGCAGTATTTT
TRBJ2-1	TRBV19	-	-	CASSPGDIIYYNEQFF	TGTGCCAGTAGTCCAGGGGACATTATTTACTACAATGAGCAGTTCTTC
TRBJ1-5	TRBV19	TRBD1	-	CASSTRQGYDQPQHF	TGTGCCAGTAGTACCCGACAGGGGTATGACCAGCCCCAGCATTTT
TRBJ1-2	TRBV27	-	-	CASSFLGQSYGYTF	TGTGCCAGCAGTTTCCTAGGACAGAGCTATGGCTACACCTTC
TRBJ1-3	TRBV7-6	-	-	CASSLGAPAFSGNTIYF	TGTGCCAGCAGCTTAGGAGCGCCAGCCTTCTCTGGAAACACCATATATTTT
TRBJ1-1	TRBV19	-	-	CASTVDTEAFF	TGTGCCAGTACTGTTGACACTGAAGCTTTCTTT
TRBJ1-1	TRBV11-2	-	-	CASRYRDSAFF	TGTGCCAGCAGATACCGGGACTCGGCTTTCTTT
TRBJ1-2	TRBV19	TRBD1	once	CASSSTATQGQRNGYTF	TGTGCCAGTAGTAGCACGGCCACACAGGGGCAGCGGAATGGCTACACCTTC
TRBJ1-2	TRBV19	-	-	CASSIRSNYGYTF	TGTGCCAGTAGTATCAGGTCCAACTATGGCTACACCTTC
TRBJ1-5	TRBV28	-	few	CASSHNQPQHF	TGTGCCAGCAGTCACAATCAGCCCCAGCATTTT
TRBJ2-5	TRBV5-1	-	once	CASSLGGGETQYF	TGCGCCAGCAGCTTGGGTGGAGGAGAGACCCAGTACTTC
TRBJ1-2	TRBV6-5	-	once	CASSRPTGSGYTF	TGTGCCAGCAGCCGTCCCACAGGGAGCGGCTACACCTTC
TRBJ2-3	TRBV27	TRBD1	-	CASSPYRGGTDTQYF	TGTGCCAGCAGTCCGTACAGGGGGGGCACAGATACGCAGTATTTT
TRBJ1-2	TRBV27	TRBD1	-	CASSLTGASGYTF	TGTGCCAGCAGTTTGACAGGGGCGAGTGGCTACACCTTC
TRBJ1-2	TRBV18	TRBD1	-	CASSPFGQGRSGYTF	TGTGCCAGCTCACCATTCGGACAGGGGAGGTCCGGCTACACCTTC
TRBJ1-1	TRBV19	-	-	CASSLGGATEAFF	TGTGCCAGTAGTCTCGGGGGGGCCACTGAAGCTTTCTTT
TRBJ1-2	TRBV7-8	-	-	CASSLAGGGLVGYTF	TGTGCCAGCAGCTTAGCGGGGGGGGGCTTGGTCGGCTACACCTTC
TRBJ1-4	TRBV28	-	-	CASGPRGGRKEKLFF	TGTGCCAGCGGTCCTCGGGGGGGCAGGAAAGAAAAACTGTTTTTT
TRBJ2-3	TRBV7-2	-	-	CASSFQDPDTQYF	TGTGCCAGCAGCTTTCAGGATCCAGATACGCAGTATTTT
TRBJ1-2	TRBV29-1	TRBD1	-	CSGRDSNYGYTF	TGCAGCGGACGGGACAGTAACTATGGCTACACCTTC
TRBJ1-1	TRBV10-3	-	few	CAIKSQDTEAFF	TGTGCCATCAAAAGCCAGGACACTGAAGCTTTCTTT
TRBJ1-4	TRBV3-1/TRBV3-2	TRBD1	-	CASSQRTGNNEKLFF	TGTGCCAGCAGCCAAAGGACAGGGAATAATGAAAAACTGTTTTTT
TRBJ2-5	TRBV18	-	-	CASSPTGTRGETQYF	TGTGCCAGCTCACCAACGGGGACAAGAGGAGAGACCCAGTACTTC
TRBJ1-2	TRBV2	-	once	CAIKDSDNYGYTF	TGTGCCATTAAGGACAGCGACAACTATGGCTACACCTTC
TRBJ2-3	TRBV7-8	-	-	CASSPDEIGGTSTDTQYF	TGTGCCAGCAGCCCGGACGAAATAGGGGGAACTAGCACAGATACGCAGTATTTT
TRBJ2-7	TRBV6-2/TRBV6-3	-	-	CASSGQPLTYEQYF	TGTGCCAGCAGCGGACAGCCCCTGACCTACGAGCAGTACTTC
TRBJ2-5	TRBV7-9	-	-	CASSSRTVGETQYF	TGTGCCAGCAGCTCGAGGACAGTGGGGGAGACCCAGTACTTC
TRBJ1-2	TRBV7-2	TRBD1	-	CASSLNRGYGYTF	TGTGCCAGCAGCTTAAACAGGGGCTATGGCTACACCTTC
TRBJ1-2	TRBV6-6	TRBD1	-	CASSPHDQTGTYGYTF	TGTGCCAGCAGTCCTCACGACCAGACAGGGACCTATGGCTACACCTTC
TRBJ1-2	TRBV7-2	TRBD1	few	CASSLPGQGGRGYTF	TGTGCCAGCAGCTTACCGGGACAGGGGGGTCGGGGCTACACCTTC
TRBJ1-1	TRBV7-3	-	-	CASSTGLDTEAFF	TGTGCCAGCAGCACCGGGTTGGACACTGAAGCTTTCTTT
TRBJ1-1	TRBV27	-	once	CASNKAFF	TGTGCCAGTAACAAAGCTTTCTTT
TRBJ1-3	TRBV3-1/TRBV3-2	-	once	CASSQELTGDTIYF	TGTGCCAGCAGCCAAGAGCTGACCGGAGACACCATATATTTT
TRBJ1-6	TRBV6-5	TRBD1	-	CASSYSAGGHSPLHF	TGTGCCAGCAGTTACTCGGCAGGGGGCCATTCACCCCTCCACTTT
TRBJ1-6	TRBV7-2	-	-	CASTSSLSDNSPLHF	TGTGCCAGCACCTCCTCCCTAAGTGATAATTCACCCCTCCACTTT
TRBJ1-4	TRBV5-1	TRBD1	-	CASSFRDRGEKLFF	TGCGCCAGCAGCTTCCGGGACAGGGGGGAAAAACTGTTTTTT
TRBJ2-2	TRBV5-1	-	-	CASSPFGGGELFF	TGCGCCAGCAGCCCTTTCGGGGGAGGGGAGCTGTTTTTT
TRBJ1-1	TRBV14	TRBD1	-	CASSQGSKGDRGPEGYMNTEAFF	TGTGCCAGCAGCCAAGGATCGAAGGGGGACAGGGGGCCCGAGGGGTACATGAACACTGAAGCTTTCTTT
TRBJ2-3	TRBV5-4	TRBD1	-	CASSFRQGPTDTQYF	TGTGCCAGCAGCTTTCGACAGGGCCCCACAGATACGCAGTATTTT
TRBJ1-6	TRBV5-1	-	-	CASSLAGVRYNSPLHF	TGCGCCAGCAGCTTGGCGGGGGTGCGGTATAATTCACCCCTCCACTTT
TRBJ2-2	TRBV5-4	TRBD2	once	CASNKDGLAGARGTGELFF	TGTGCCAGCAACAAAGATGGACTAGCGGGGGCCCGAGGCACCGGGGAGCTGTTTTTT
TRBJ2-1	TRBV4-1	-	-	CASSQALAALSNEQFF	TGCGCCAGCAGCCAAGCACTAGCCGCGTTATCCAATGAGCAGTTCTTC
TRBJ2-2	TRBV18	-	-	CASSPNRHNTGELFF	TGTGCCAGCTCACCAAACAGGCACAACACCGGGGAGCTGTTTTTT
TRBJ1-1	TRBV7-9	-	once	CASSSPPGAGGTEAFF	TGTGCCAGCAGCTCCCCCCCCGGGGCGGGAGGCACTGAAGCTTTCTTT
TRBJ1-1	TRBV5-1	TRBD1	once	CASSLDPGGRDTEAFF	TGCGCCAGCAGCTTGGACCCAGGGGGCAGAGACACTGAAGCTTTCTTT
TRBJ1-1	TRBV2	-	-	CASSYEVMGTEAFF	TGTGCCAGCAGTTACGAGGTAATGGGCACTGAAGCTTTCTTT
TRBJ2-4	TRBV7-9	-	-	CASSSNGGLAKNIQYF	TGTGCCAGCAGCTCCAACGGAGGCCTAGCCAAAAACATTCAGTACTTC
TRBJ1-2	TRBV6-1	-	few	CASSERTVTGYTF	TGTGCCAGCAGTGAAAGGACAGTTACTGGCTACACCTTC
TRBJ1-2	TRBV7-9	TRBD1	-	CASSSTETGSYGYTF	TGTGCCAGCAGCTCTACTGAGACAGGGAGCTATGGCTACACCTTC
TRBJ1-4	TRBV7-9	-	-	CASRPGLSTNEKLFF	TGTGCCAGCAGGCCGGGACTCTCAACTAATGAAAAACTGTTTTTT
TRBJ1-1	TRBV10-3	-	few	CAIRLDTLNTEAFF	TGTGCCATCAGGTTAGACACCCTGAACACTGAAGCTTTCTTT
TRBJ1-4	TRBV6-6	-	-	CASSVVRATNEKLFF	TGTGCCAGCAGTGTGGTCAGGGCTACGAATGAAAAACTGTTTTTT
TRBJ2-5	TRBV4-1	-	-	CASSQVEGGLQETQYF	TGCGCCAGCAGCCAAGTGGAGGGGGGGCTTCAAGAGACCCAGTACTTC